A selection of T cell receptor beta chains follows, all from one sample in a study of T cell repertoires in cytomegalovirus infection. TCRdb re-derived calls from the reads in MiXCR, one entry per CDR3 protein. The data contain under 850,000 distinct CDR3 sequences, under 40% of them singletons. The sequenced sample was PBMCs. The receptors come from a human donor in good health (CMV status not recorded). Some clones in this sample may be carry-over from other donors' samples. Both conserved end residues are part of each CDR3. D genes are given only for firm matches.

d_call cdr3_length v_call cdr3_aa
NA 17 TRBV19 CASSAMRGLRGNQPQRF
NA 13 TRBV28 CASSLVQPYEQYF
NA 11 TRBV29-1 CSVGSNYGYTF
TRBD2 16 TRBV20-1 CSALTPSGGTRYEQYF
TRBD1 15 TRBV24-1 CATSDSRQGSYEQYF
NA 17 TRBV6-1 CASSPGLFHPKVETQYF
TRBD1 16 TRBV6-2/TRBV6-3 CASSDDRAPNTGELFF
TRBD1 16 TRBV7-6 CASSLVVGQVNTEAFF
NA 15 TRBV20-1 CSARGPRVSNQPQYF
NA 14 TRBV12-3/TRBV12-4 CASSQYRRDTEAFF
NA 14 TRBV29-1 CSVDQGRKNTEAFF
NA 11 TRBV7-8 CASSPGPEQFF
NA 12 TRBV27 CASRGGVGTQYF
NA 14 TRBV14 CASSQDRRGETQYF
NA 12 TRBV2 CASSEVSETQYF
TRBD2 15 TRBV7-9 CSSSSLAGGQDTHYF
NA 14 TRBV12-3/TRBV12-4 CASRSRVGNQPQHF
NA 12 TRBV29-1 CSVDDGNQPQHF
NA 15 TRBV5-1 CASSPGGKGGDTQYF
NA 14 TRBV4-1 CASSQQGTNQPQHF
NA 15 TRBV7-6 CASSPVSGSNQPQHF
NA 13 TRBV4-1 CASSQDEAREAFF
TRBD1 14 TRBV7-9 CASSSSRGLTEAFF
TRBD1 15 TRBV19 CASSSGQGTGYEQYF
NA 12 TRBV7-3 CASSPERGGYTF